Included here is one TCR beta chain sequence, with context. Its cognate antigen is unknown. Only Caucasian adults living in Nashville, Tennessee made up the donor group. The repertoire was sequenced with immunoSEQ multiplex PCR; TCRdb's copy has only in-frame clones and lacks some. The sample includes around 100,000 clones, under 70% seen only once; the top ten take about 45%. CDR1 is MDHEN, CDR2 SYDVKM, per germline. Between the trimmed V and J ends, which lost 2 bases and 4 bases, there was a span of 9 bases. This CDR3 spans 14 amino acids. This sample is drawn from a study of shared clonotypes between healthy human individuals. Overall study results and limits: Sampling was confined to blood; repertoires within tissues likely differ. Shared clonotypes: 4.5% to 6.5% naive CD4, about 4% naive CD8, 2% to 2.5% memory CD4, about 0.41% memory CD8. Relative to clonotypes present in all four donors, those not shared had lower generation probabilities.

This clonotype originated in a man aged 30 to 45 in good health. The gene calls are TRBV28 and TRBJ1-5, with TRBD1 as a possible D gene (6 bases). The sample was memory CD8+ T cells sorted from blood. This sample's subset: CD45RO+ cells pooled with CCR7-negative TemRA cells. The CDR3 DNA reads as TGTGCCAGCAGTTTACCCGGACAGAATCAGCCCCAGCATTTT. It specifies CASSLPGQNQPQHF.